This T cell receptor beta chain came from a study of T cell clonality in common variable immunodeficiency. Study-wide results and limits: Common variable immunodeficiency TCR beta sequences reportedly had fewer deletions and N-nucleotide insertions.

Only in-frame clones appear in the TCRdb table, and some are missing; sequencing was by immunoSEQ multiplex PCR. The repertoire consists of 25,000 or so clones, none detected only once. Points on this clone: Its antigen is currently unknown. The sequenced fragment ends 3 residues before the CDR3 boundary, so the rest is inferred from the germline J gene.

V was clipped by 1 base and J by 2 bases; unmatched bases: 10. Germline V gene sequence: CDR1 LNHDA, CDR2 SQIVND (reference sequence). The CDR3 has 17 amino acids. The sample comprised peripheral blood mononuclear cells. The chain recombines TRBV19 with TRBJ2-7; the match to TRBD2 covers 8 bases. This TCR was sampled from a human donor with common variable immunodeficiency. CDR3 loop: CASSIGLIAGTTYEQYF. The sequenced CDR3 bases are TGTGCCAGTAGTATAGGCCTGATAGCGGGAACCACCTACGAG.